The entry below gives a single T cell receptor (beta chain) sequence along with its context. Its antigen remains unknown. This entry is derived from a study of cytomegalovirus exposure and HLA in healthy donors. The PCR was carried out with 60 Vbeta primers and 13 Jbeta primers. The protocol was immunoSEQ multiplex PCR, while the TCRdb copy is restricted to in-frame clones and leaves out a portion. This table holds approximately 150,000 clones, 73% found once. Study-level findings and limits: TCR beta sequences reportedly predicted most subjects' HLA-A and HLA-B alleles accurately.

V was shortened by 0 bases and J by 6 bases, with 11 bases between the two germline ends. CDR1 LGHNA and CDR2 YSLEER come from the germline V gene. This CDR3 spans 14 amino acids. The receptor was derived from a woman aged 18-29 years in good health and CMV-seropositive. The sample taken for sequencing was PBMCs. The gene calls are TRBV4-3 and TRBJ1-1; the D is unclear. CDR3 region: CASSQDRSPSEAFF. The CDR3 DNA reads TGCGCCAGCAGCCAAGATCGTTCTCCTTCTGAAGCTTTCTTT.